The 6 T cell receptor beta chains given below trace back to one sample, sequenced in a study of cytomegalovirus exposure and HLA in healthy donors. The PCR ran on 60 Vbeta and 13 Jbeta primers. TCRdb's copy holds only in-frame clones and misses some; the assay was immunoSEQ multiplex PCR. The table shows fewer than 140,000 clones, with roughly four fifths occurring only once. Input material: PBMCs. The receptors here all came from a woman aged 50 to 60 in good health and CMV-seropositive.

With respect to this clone: Germline is not matched at one junction end, which may reflect a read error. V and J are TRBV7-9 and TRBJ2-7, with 8 bases fitting TRBD2. Germline V gene data show CDR1 as SEHNR and CDR2 as FQNEAQ (reference sequence). The CDR3 covers 16 residues. CDR3 in amino acids: CSSSLFRAGDSYEQYF. The CDR3, as DNA: TGTTCCAGCAGCTTATTTAGAGCGGGGGATTCCTACGAGCAGTACTTC. Drawing the rest from reference TRBV7-9 and TRBJ2-7, the complete variable domain is DTGVSQNPRHKITKRGQNVTFRCDPISEHNRLYWYRQTLGQGPEFLTYFQNEAQLEKSRLLSDRFSAERPKGSFSTLEIQRTEQGDSAMYLCSSSLFRAGDSYEQYFGPGTRLTVT.

This clone was found once. The genes are TRBV9 and TRBJ2-5; 7 bases are a match to TRBD1. V shed 1 base and J 5 bases; nucleotides not matched to a gene: 8. CDR1 and CDR2 from the germline V gene are SGDLS and YYNGEE. The CDR3 extends over 15 amino acids. The CDR3 here is CASSVTRGYGETQYF. The CDR3 bases are TGTGCCAGCAGCGTAACCAGGGGGTATGGGGAGACCCAGTACTTC.

The chain carries TRBV7-8 and TRBJ1-5, with 7 bases identical to TRBD1. Trimming at V came to 3 bases and at J to 1 base, leaving 9 bases not matched to a gene. The germline gives CDR1 SGHVS, CDR2 FQNEAQ. The CDR3 has 17 amino acids. CDR3 amino acids: CASSFRFLQGSNQPQHF. CDR3 nucleotides: TGTGCCAGCAGCTTCAGATTCTTACAGGGGAGCAATCAGCCCCAGCATTTT.

The rearrangement links TRBV5-1 to TRBJ2-3, with a possible D match to TRBD2 (6 bases). The CDR3 length is 15 residues. With 4 bases removed from V and 4 bases from J, the gap between germline ends came to 16 bases. CDR1 and CDR2 (germline): SGHRS, YFSETQ. The CDR3 here is CASSAGASGADTQYF. The CDR3 DNA follows: TGCGCCAGCAGCGCCGGGGCGTCGGGGGCAGATACGCAGTATTTT.

The chain uses TRBV7-8 and TRBJ1-2, with no clear D. The CDR3 is 16 residues long. Between the trimmed V and J ends, which lost 0 bases and 4 bases, there was a span of 15 bases. Germline loops: CDR1 SGHVS, CDR2 FQNEAQ. The CDR3 DNA is TGTGCCAGCAGCTTAGCGCTCCAGACTGCTGGCTATGGCTACACCTTC. This encodes CASSLALQTAGYGYTF.

The chain carries TRBV28 and TRBJ1-2; maybe TRBD1 (6 bases). Per germline, CDR1 MDHEN and CDR2 SYDVKM. The CDR3 is made up of 17 amino acids. Trimming pared 4 bases from V and 3 bases from J, leaving 21 bases between. CDR3: CASSSLPDSRDYYGYTF. The DNA of the CDR3 is TGTGCCAGCAGTTCTCTCCCGGACAGCAGAGATTACTATGGCTACACCTTC.